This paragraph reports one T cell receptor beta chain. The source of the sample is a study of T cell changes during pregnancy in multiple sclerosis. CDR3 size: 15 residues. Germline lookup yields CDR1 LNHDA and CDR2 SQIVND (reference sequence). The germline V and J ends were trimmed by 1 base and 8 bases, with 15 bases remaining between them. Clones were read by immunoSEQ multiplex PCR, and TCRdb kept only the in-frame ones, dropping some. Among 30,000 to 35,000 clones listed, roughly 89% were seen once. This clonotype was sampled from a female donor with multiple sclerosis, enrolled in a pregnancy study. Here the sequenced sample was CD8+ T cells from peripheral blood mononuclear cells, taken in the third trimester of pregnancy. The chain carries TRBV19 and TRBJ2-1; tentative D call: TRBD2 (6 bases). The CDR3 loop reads CASSIVGLGGDEQFF. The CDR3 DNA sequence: TGTGCCAGTAGTATAGTGGGGCTGGGGGGAGATGAGCAGTTCTTC.